Detailed here is one TCR beta chain. The sample comes from a study of blood T cell repertoires in COVID-19. About the study: Samples taken during acute and convalescent COVID-19 were collected in the United States, Italy and Spain. Nucleic acid was either cDNA or gDNA, and it came from T cells, B-cell-depleted T cells, or PBMCs.

Per the original methods: Reference gene primer amplification gave estimated nucleated cell counts. Assay: immunoSEQ multiplex PCR; the TCRdb copy retains only in-frame clones and omits some. V, J and clone size reflect that table, while D and trimming were determined from the DNA. The sample lists some 87,000 clones, around nine tenths occurring once. V lost 4 bases, J lost 4 bases, and 7 bases stayed unmatched. The germline gives CDR1 SGHNT, CDR2 YYREEE (reference sequence). CDR3 length equals 14 residues. The sample consisted of peripheral blood. This TCR was recovered from a human donor with COVID-19, enrolled during active disease. The donor label of this sample is uncertain. The V gene is TRBV5-4, the J gene TRBJ2-7; 8 bases are shared with TRBD2. This chain's CDR3 is CASSPQRGRYEQYF. Written as DNA, the CDR3 is TGTGCCAGCAGCCCACAGCGGGGGCGTTACGAGCAGTACTTC.